This record looks at one T cell receptor beta chain sequence and its context. The data were obtained in a study of blood T cell repertoires in COVID-19. V lost 3 bases and J lost 4; bases outside the gene matches: 11. Germline assignment: CDR1 KGHSH and CDR2 LQKENI. The CDR3 runs 16 residues. Data came from immunoSEQ multiplex PCR; TCRdb stores just in-frame clones and leaves some out. Of over 150,000 clones detected, roughly 93% appear once; the ten largest clones hold 2% to 3%. The chain is built from TRBV18 and TRBJ1-2; 7 bases agree with TRBD1. This receptor was identified in a man aged 18 to 30 with acute or convalescent COVID-19. Sequenced: peripheral blood. As DNA, the CDR3 is TGTGCCAGCTCACCTTCTCGAGAGGGGGCAATCTATGGCTACACCTTC. Protein product: CASSPSREGAIYGYTF.